This record concerns one T cell receptor beta chain sequence. Here immunoSEQ multiplex PCR was the method, and the copy in TCRdb shows in-frame clones only, minus some. The top ten clones hold 10% to 15% of a sample with about 130,000 clones, 79% of them seen once. The sample originates from a study of cytotoxic CD8 clonotypes in ibrutinib-treated CLL. Trimming at V came to 6 bases and at J to 5 bases, leaving 5 bases not matched to a gene. The CDR3 runs 13 residues. Germline values: CDR1 MNHNS, CDR2 SASEGT. The TCR sequence derives from a human donor with chronic lymphocytic leukemia. V usage is TRBV6-1 and J usage is TRBJ2-5; 8 bases map to TRBD1. The sample in question was PBMCs, obtained after 12 months of ibrutinib treatment. CDR3 amino acids: CASRSGGRETQYF. CDR3 DNA: TGTGCCAGCAGGTCAGGGGGCAGGGAGACCCAGTACTTC.